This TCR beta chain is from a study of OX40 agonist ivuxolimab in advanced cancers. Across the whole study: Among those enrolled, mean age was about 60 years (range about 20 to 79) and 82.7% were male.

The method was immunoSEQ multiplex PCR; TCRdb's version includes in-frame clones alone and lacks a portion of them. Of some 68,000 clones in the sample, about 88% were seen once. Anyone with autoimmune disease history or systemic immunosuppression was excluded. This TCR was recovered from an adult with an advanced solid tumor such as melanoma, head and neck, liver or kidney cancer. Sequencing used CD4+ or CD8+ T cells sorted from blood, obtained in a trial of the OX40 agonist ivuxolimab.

The CDR3 is CAISELTAPNYGYTF. In DNA form, the CDR3 reads TGTGCCATCAGTGAGCTGACAGCCCCGAACTATGGCTACACCTTC. This rearrangement joins TRBV10-3 to TRBJ1-2, with a possible D match to TRBD1 (5 bases). This CDR3 has 15 residues. Germline CDR1 ENHRY, CDR2 SYGVKD. V lost 2 bases to trimming and J lost 2 bases, with 12 bases between them.